Below are 16 T cell receptor beta chains sequenced from a single sample in a study of blood T cells in healthy people across ages. Together with a sample-barcoded 5' primer, a J-beta primer mix was included in a second PCR lasting 7 to 11 cycles. TCRdb re-called the 5' RACE reads through MiXCR, storing one row per CDR3 protein. The sample shows 540,000 or so distinct CDR3 sequences, 24% of them seen only once. Separately, the same data were catalogued under a study of T cells of mothers and their children.

Sequenced sample: blood. These receptors were taken from a boy aged 5-17 years in good health.

This chain uses TRBV7-8 with TRBJ2-5; D remains ambiguous. Per germline, CDR1 SGHVS and CDR2 FQNEAQ. V was trimmed by 5 bases and J by 5 bases, leaving 24 bases between them. The CDR3 loop spans 17 amino acids. This CDR3 reads CASSAYPLGSTRETQYF. CDR3 coding DNA: TGTGCCAGCAGCGCATACCCGCTGGGGTCGACGAGGGAGACCCAGTACTTC. Complete variable domain (other parts from reference TRBV7-8 and TRBJ2-5): GAGVSQSPRYKVAKRGQDVALRCDPISGHVSLFWYQQALGQGPEFLTYFQNEAQLDKSGLPSDRFFAERPEGSVSTLKIQRTQQEDSAVYLCASSAYPLGSTRETQYFGPGTRLLVL.

V usage is TRBV5-1 and J usage is TRBJ1-1; D remains ambiguous. The CDR3 is 16 residues long. CDR1 is SGHRS, CDR2 YFSETQ, per germline. V was clipped by 0 bases and J by 1 base, with 13 bases between them. This chain's CDR3 is CASSLAAGRKNTEAFF. In nucleotides, the CDR3 is TGCGCCAGCAGCTTGGCGGCCGGACGGAAGAACACTGAAGCTTTCTTT.

With regard to this clonotype: This may stem from a read error, because a much larger clone lies one nucleotide away. The chain has TRBV28 and TRBJ2-5; no reliable D call. Trimming stripped 2 bases from V and 3 bases from J, with 10 bases between. Germline V gene lookup returns CDR1 MDHEN and CDR2 SYDVKM. The CDR3 sequence is 14 residues long. The CDR3 loop reads CASSLRHHEETQYF. The CDR3 nucleotides read TGTGCCAGCAGTTTAAGGCACCACGAAGAGACCCAGTACTTC.

This clonotype occurred many times. The chain uses TRBV20-1 and TRBJ2-5; 9 nucleotides agree with TRBD1. This CDR3 has 14 amino acids. CDR1 and CDR2 from the germline V gene are DFQATT and SNEGSKA (reference sequence). The V and J ends lost 5 bases and 1 base, in that order; junction bases with no gene match: 5. CDR3 residues: CSAARDRAQETQYF. CDR3 bases: TGCAGTGCTGCGCGGGACAGGGCCCAAGAGACCCAGTACTTC.

There are a few counts of this clonotype. The V gene is TRBV20-1, the J gene TRBJ1-1, with a possible D match to TRBD1 (5 bases). Trimming removed 2 bases from V and 2 bases from J, with 12 bases in between. The length of the CDR3 is 14 residues. Germline V gives CDR1 DFQATT, CDR2 SNEGSKA (reference sequence). CDR3 nucleotides: TGCAGTGCTAGACTCGGGGCGTATAACACTGAAGCTTTCTTT. It encodes CSARLGAYNTEAFF.

The rearrangement joins TRBV11-2 to TRBJ1-2; D unclear. Deletions cut 5 bases from V and 6 bases from J, with 19 bases between. CDR1 and CDR2 (germline): SGHAT, FQNNGV. This CDR3 has 15 amino acids. CDR3 protein: CASSHLGPRGNGYTF. The CDR3 DNA follows: TGTGCCAGCAGCCACCTAGGACCCCGGGGTAATGGCTACACCTTC.

This clonotype was counted between two and nine times. The missing conserved phenylalanine or tryptophan at the end of this CDR3 makes a read error likely. Because the CDR3's place on the DNA is in doubt, the DNA is left out and the CDR3 is given as listed by TCRdb. CDR3 residues: CSARDPYGGLYL. The rearrangement joins TRBV20-1 to TRBJ2-5; the listed D gene, TRBD2, was not tested against the DNA. In germline, CDR1 is DFQATT, CDR2 SNEGSKA (reference sequence). The CDR3 is 12 amino acids long, termini counted.

This chain connects TRBV29-1 to TRBJ2-2; no clear D gene. V shed 4 bases and J shed 2 bases, with 8 bases lying between them. CDR1 and CDR2 from the germline V gene are SQVTM and ANQGSEA. CDR3 length: 13 amino acids. The CDR3, as DNA: TGCAGCGTTGCTAAAGGCAACACCGGGGAGCTGTTTTTT. Translated, it gives CSVAKGNTGELFF.

The gene calls are TRBV15 and TRBJ2-4; 10 positions agree with TRBD2. The junction had 6 bases not matched to a gene; V was cut back by 0 bases and J by 1 base. The CDR3 covers 18 residues. Germline V lookup: CDR1 LNHNV, CDR2 YYDKDF (reference sequence). CDR3 DNA: TGTGCCACCAGCAGAGAGAAGAGCGGGGGGGCCGCCAAAAACATTCAGTACTTC. The encoded protein is CATSREKSGGAAKNIQYF.

The V call is TRBV25-1, the J call TRBJ2-1; D is uncertain. Germline assignment: CDR1 MGHDK and CDR2 SYGVNS. V lost 3 bases and J 0 bases, leaving 9 bases between the germline ends. The length of the CDR3 is 15 residues. CDR3 bases: TGTGCCAGCAGTGATTGGGCATCCTCCTACAATGAGCAGTTCTTC. As protein: CASSDWASSYNEQFF.

This clonotype was found a few times. This rearrangement joins TRBV7-2 to TRBJ1-6, with D unclear. CDR3 length equals 13 residues. CDR1 SGHTA and CDR2 FQGNSA come from the germline V gene. Trimming stripped 5 bases from V and 14 bases from J, with 16 bases between. The CDR3 loop is CASSPVPAAALHF. Here the CDR3 DNA reads TGTGCCAGCAGCCCTGTTCCCGCTGCGGCCCTCCACTTT.

In nucleotides, the CDR3 is TGTGCCAGCAGCCCGTTGGGGAGTGGCCCCTACGAGCAGTACTTC. This sequence encodes CASSPLGSGPYEQYF. V usage is TRBV11-2 and J usage is TRBJ2-5, with a possible D match to TRBD2 (5 bases). The DNA end lines up better with TRBJ2-7; the J call may be wrong. CDR3 length equals 15 residues. Germline lookup yields CDR1 SGHAT and CDR2 FQNNGV.

J is TRBJ2-2 and V is TRBV20-1; D ambiguous. The CDR3 totals 15 residues. The V end was cut by 0 bases, the J end by 4 bases, with 12 bases between. Germline V lookup: CDR1 DFQATT, CDR2 SNEGSKA (reference sequence). CDR3 bases: TGCAGTGCTAGAGATCTCGGCGAGTCCACCGGGGAGCTGTTTTTT. Translated, it gives CSARDLGESTGELFF.

The CDR3 DNA reads as TGTGCCAGCAGTTTAGCGGGGGCTCCCTCCTACGAGCAGTACTTC. This codes for CASSLAGAPSYEQYF. The rearrangement joins TRBV27 to TRBJ2-7; possible D gene TRBD2, 7 bases. CDR1 and CDR2 from the germline V gene are MNHEY and SMNVEV (reference sequence). The CDR3 is made up of 15 amino acids. Between the trimmed V and J ends, which lost 2 bases and 0 bases, there was a span of 11 bases.

V and J are TRBV7-3 and TRBJ2-1; D possibly uses TRBD1 or TRBD2 (5 bases each). The CDR3 length is 15 residues. Deletions cut 3 bases from V and 5 bases from J, with 14 bases between. Germline CDR1 reads SGHTA; CDR2 reads FQGTGA. DNA of the CDR3: TGTGCCAGCAGCTTGTCGGGACGGGCTAACAATGAGCAGTTCTTC. It specifies CASSLSGRANNEQFF.

This clonotype occurred a few times. The V gene is TRBV3-1, the J gene TRBJ2-3; 7 bases map to TRBD2. Germline CDR1 and CDR2: LGHDT and YNNKEL (reference sequence). The CDR3 totals 15 residues. Trimming cost V 8 bases and J 0 bases; bases outside gene matches: 8. The CDR3 DNA reads as TGTGCCAGCGAGACTAGCATGCCTAGCACAGATACGCAGTATTTT. It is translated as CASETSMPSTDTQYF.